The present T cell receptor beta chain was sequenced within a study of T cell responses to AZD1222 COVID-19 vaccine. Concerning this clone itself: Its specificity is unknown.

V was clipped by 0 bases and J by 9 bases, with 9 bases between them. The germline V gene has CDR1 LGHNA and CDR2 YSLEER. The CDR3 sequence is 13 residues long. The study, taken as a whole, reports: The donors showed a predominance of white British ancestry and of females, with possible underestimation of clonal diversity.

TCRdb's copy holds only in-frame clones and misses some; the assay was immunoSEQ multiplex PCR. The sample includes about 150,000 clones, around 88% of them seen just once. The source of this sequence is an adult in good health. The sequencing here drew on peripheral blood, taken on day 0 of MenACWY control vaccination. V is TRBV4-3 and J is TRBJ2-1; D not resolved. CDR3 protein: CASSQDRQTEQFF. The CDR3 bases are TGCGCCAGCAGCCAAGATAGGCAGACTGAGCAGTTCTTC.